The T cell receptor beta chain described here comes from a study of identical twins. Study-wide points: There was more out-of-frame TCR alpha sharing in monozygotic twins than models estimated. The presence of invariant MAIT and iNKT cells could partly confound analyses of zero-insertion sequences.

Each CDR3 protein gets one entry after TCRdb re-called the 5' RACE reads with MiXCR. The sample shows 600,000 to 850,000 distinct CDR3 sequences, 15% to 20% of them seen only once. This CDR3 has 15 residues. The sample holds a few counts of this clonotype. Its antigen is not known. This sample was shared with a second study, whose subject was T cells expressing NK-cell markers.

Material for sequencing was PBMCs. The genes are TRBV21-1 and TRBJ2-1; the table's D call TRBD2 went unverified against the DNA. TRBV21-1 counts as a pseudogene. This receptor was taken from a woman in her late teens or twenties in good health. This CDR3 reads CATFRGLAGPNEQFF. DNA of the CDR3: TGTGCCACCTTTAGGGGACTAGCGGGACCCAATGAGCAGTTCTTC.